The rows below give T cell receptor beta chains drawn from one sample of a study of blood T cell repertoires in COVID-19. TCRdb keeps only in-frame clones here, not all; method: immunoSEQ multiplex PCR. The data show approximately 280,000 clones, with roughly 85% seen just once and less than 6.5% held by the top ten. The specimen was peripheral blood. The source of these receptors is a man between 45 and 60 years old with active or convalescent COVID-19. The conserved cysteine and the conserved F or W are not part of the CDR3 here.

v_call	cdr3_length	j_call	cdr3_aa
TRBV30	11	TRBJ1-4	AWSGDRGEKLF
TRBV29-1	13	TRBJ1-3	SVERTGSSGNTIY
TRBV30	11	TRBJ1-5	AWSVEGAQPQH
TRBV6-5	11	TRBJ1-1	ASSLTENTEAF
TRBV20-1	10	TRBJ1-2	SATEGLNGYT
TRBV12-5	10	TRBJ2-3	ASGPPGDTQY
TRBV5-1	14	TRBJ1-3	ASSLGRTGSGNTIY
TRBV6-5	11	TRBJ2-5	ASTLAGVETQY
TRBV28	14	TRBJ1-3	ASSSGQGYSGNTIY
TRBV6-1	14	TRBJ1-6	ASSEAPLGGFSPLH
TRBV7-3	13	TRBJ1-5	ASSARGHGNQPQH
TRBV9	12	TRBJ2-5	ASSVTGGSETQY
TRBV5-5	12	TRBJ1-1	ASSLRGGGTEAF
TRBV4-2	15	TRBJ1-1	ASSQEGRGSVDTEAF
TRBV5-6	13	TRBJ2-1	ASSFFSGNYNEQF
TRBV5-6	13	TRBJ1-1	ASSQTLTGGREAF
TRBV11-2	13	TRBJ2-5	ASSLVPGLQETQY
TRBV18	13	TRBJ1-5	ASSLQGRGNQPQH
TRBV7-2	15	TRBJ1-3	ASSPSTGANSGNTIY
TRBV4-1	13	TRBJ1-1	ASSQDRKGATEAF
TRBV12-5	15	TRBJ2-2	ASGLVLGGDPTGELF
TRBV12-5	11	TRBJ2-7	ASGSTGAYEQY
TRBV3-1/TRBV3-2	11	TRBJ1-1	ASSLPFGGAAF
TRBV7-3	13	TRBJ1-1	ASSLNRVPHTEAF
TRBV6-2/TRBV6-3	14	TRBJ2-2	ASSYPSGQSTGELF
TRBV25-1	11	TRBJ2-7	ASRMELSSEQY
TRBV5-4	14	TRBJ2-7	ASSSAVTGVWYEQY
TRBV24-1	11	TRBJ2-7	ATSDYRGYEQY
TRBV5-1	13	TRBJ2-3	ASSPRDRVTDTQY
TRBV4-1	17	TRBJ2-2	ASSLIYSSGRADTGELF
TRBV27	13	TRBJ1-5	ASSLYSSSNQPQH
TRBV5-5	13	TRBJ2-7	ASSRTGGASYEQY